This entry lists 25 T cell receptor beta chains sequenced from one sample in a study of CD8 T cells in Susac syndrome. RNA in amounts of about 0.45 to 1 ug was reverse transcribed with random hexamers. TCRdb re-derived calls from the immunoSEQ multiplex PCR reads in MiXCR, one entry per CDR3 protein. The top ten hold 0.099% of the sample, which has roughly 180,000 distinct CDR3 sequences, about 95% seen once. Material for sequencing was CD4+ T cells from PBMCs. These receptor sequences come from a human donor with Susac syndrome.

The chain has TRBV24-1 and TRBJ2-1, with 9 bases identical to TRBD1. CDR1 KGHDR and CDR2 SFDVKD come from the germline V gene. The trim removed 2 bases at V and 7 bases at J, leaving 5 bases unmatched. This CDR3 has 15 residues. CDR3 bases: TGTGCCACCAGTGATTCCCGGACAGGGGAGAATGAGCAGTTCTTC. Protein product: CATSDSRTGENEQFF.

This chain links TRBV11-2 with TRBJ2-4; D may match TRBD1 or TRBD2 (5 bases each). Germline V gene sequence: CDR1 SGHAT, CDR2 FQNNGV. The CDR3 sequence is 14 residues long. The ends were cut back, 2 bases at V and 8 bases at J, with 13 bases in the middle. CDR3 sequence reads: CASSLPGQGHIQYF. The CDR3 DNA is TGTGCCAGCAGCTTACCCGGGCAGGGACACATTCAGTACTTC.

The chain employs TRBV6-6 and TRBJ2-2, with D uncertain. This CDR3 spans 15 amino acids. Trimming took 4 bases from V and 3 from J, leaving 12 bases between them. Germline CDR1 reads MNHNY; CDR2 reads SVGAGI (reference sequence). CDR3 sequence: CASSSEGSDTGELFF. CDR3 bases: TGTGCCAGCAGTTCGGAAGGGTCTGACACCGGGGAGCTGTTTTTT.

CDR3 nucleotides: TGTGCCAGCAGCCGGGGGGGCGGACAGCCCTACAATGAGCAGTTCTTC. It yields the protein CASSRGGGQPYNEQFF. The chain combines TRBV4-2 with TRBJ2-1; maybe TRBD2 (7 bases). The length of the CDR3 is 16 residues. Trimming stripped 4 bases from V and 2 bases from J, with 15 bases between. Germline V CDR1 and CDR2: LGHNA, YNFKEQ.

The V call is TRBV2, the J call TRBJ2-1; TRBD2 matches 11 bases. Trimming at V came to 5 bases and at J to 7 bases, leaving 7 bases not matched to a gene. The CDR3 is 15 amino acids. Germline V gene data show CDR1 as SNHLY and CDR2 as FYNNEI. CDR3 protein: CASSLPGLAANEQFF. CDR3 nucleotides: TGTGCCAGCAGTTTACCGGGACTAGCGGCGAATGAGCAGTTCTTC.

The genes are TRBV3-1 and TRBJ2-4, with no clear D. Germline V gene sequence: CDR1 LGHDT, CDR2 YNNKEL (reference sequence). The length of the CDR3 is 15 residues. Deletions cut 0 bases from V and 5 bases from J, with 11 bases between. CDR3 in amino acids: CASSQEAGFQNIQYF. Written as DNA, the CDR3 is TGTGCCAGCAGCCAAGAGGCCGGGTTCCAAAACATTCAGTACTTC.

This chain connects TRBV28 to TRBJ2-1; 7 nucleotides match TRBD2. In germline, CDR1 is MDHEN, CDR2 SYDVKM. With V trimmed by 2 bases and J by 3 bases, 10 bases remained unmatched. The CDR3 runs to 17 residues. CDR3 protein: CASSLNWRLADYNEQFF. The CDR3 DNA reads as TGTGCCAGCAGTTTAAATTGGCGGCTAGCGGACTACAATGAGCAGTTCTTC.

This rearrangement joins TRBV9 to TRBJ1-2, with 8 bases lining up with TRBD1. J lost 0 bases, V lost 4 bases, and 8 bases had no gene match. Per the germline V gene, CDR1 is SGDLS and CDR2 is YYNGEE. The CDR3 is 16 amino acids. The CDR3: CASSMTGADSNYGYTF. The CDR3 DNA reads as TGTGCCAGCAGCATGACAGGGGCGGACTCTAACTATGGCTACACCTTC.

This clonotype was observed a single time. V gene TRBV12-3 or TRBV12-4 combines with J gene TRBJ1-1, with 10 bases matching TRBD1. V shed 5 bases, J shed 6 bases, and the junction held 12 bases outside the gene matches. CDR3 length: 16 amino acids. Here the CDR3 DNA reads TGTGCCAGCAGTCCAGGGGACAGGGGACGTAGGCCTGAAGCTTTCTTT. Amino acids: CASSPGDRGRRPEAFF.

V is TRBV5-1 and J is TRBJ2-3, with TRBD2 identical over 9 bases. CDR3 length: 16 amino acids. Germline CDR1 SGHRS, CDR2 YFSETQ. With V trimmed by 0 bases and J by 0 bases, 2 bases remained unmatched. The CDR3 region has the DNA TGCGCCAGCAGCTTGGTCCTAGCGGGGAGCACAGATACGCAGTATTTT. This translates into CASSLVLAGSTDTQYF.

The chain joins TRBV23-1 to TRBJ2-5; D uncertain. TRBV23-1 is annotated as an ORF whose role is uncertain. This CDR3 is 12 amino acids long. Deletions cut 2 bases from V and 12 bases from J, with 13 bases between. CDR3 bases: TGCGCCAGCAGTCAACCTTCTAGGCCTAAGTACTTC. It codes for CASSQPSRPKYF.

The rearrangement links TRBV7-9 to TRBJ1-1, with TRBD1 identical over 9 bases. Trimming at V came to 5 bases and at J to 10 bases, leaving 2 bases not matched to a gene. Germline V gives CDR1 SEHNR, CDR2 FQNEAQ (reference sequence). This CDR3 has 11 amino acids. DNA of the CDR3: TGTGCCAGCAGCCAGGACAGGGGAGCTTTCTTT. Amino acid sequence: CASSQDRGAFF.

This sequence joins TRBV9 and TRBJ2-7; tentatively, D is TRBD1 or TRBD2 (5 bases each). V lost 0 bases, J lost 2 bases, and 9 bases lay in between. Per germline, CDR1 SGDLS and CDR2 YYNGEE. The CDR3 length is 14 residues. CDR3: CASSVDMGAYEQYF. CDR3 bases: TGTGCCAGCAGCGTAGATATGGGGGCCTACGAGCAGTACTTC.

The genes are TRBV6-2 or TRBV6-3 and TRBJ2-1; D could derive from TRBD1 or TRBD2 (5 bases each). Germline assignment: CDR1 MNHEY and CDR2 SVGEGT. The CDR3 is 13 amino acids. The germline V and J ends were trimmed by 6 bases and 5 bases, with 11 bases remaining between them. This CDR3 reads CASSPGPNNEQFF. The CDR3 DNA reads as TGTGCCAGCAGCCCGGGACCGAACAATGAGCAGTTCTTC.

This clonotype was observed once. The V call is TRBV4-1, the J call TRBJ2-5; 7 bases line up with TRBD2. The CDR3 covers 13 residues. V was clipped by 1 base and J by 4 bases; unmatched bases: 0. CDR1 and CDR2 (germline): MGHRA, YSYEKL. The DNA of the CDR3 is TGCGCCAGCAGCCAAGTAGCGGGAGAGACCCAGTACTTC. Residues: CASSQVAGETQYF.

J is TRBJ1-2 and V is TRBV29-1, with no clear D. The V and J ends lost 5 bases and 0 bases respectively, with 7 bases between them. This CDR3 has 12 amino acids. Germline V gene data show CDR1 as SQVTM and CDR2 as ANQGSEA. The CDR3 coding sequence is TGCAGCGTTCAGACAACTAACTATGGCTACACCTTC. Protein product: CSVQTTNYGYTF.

The CDR3 spells CASSQELSGSNTDTQYF. The CDR3 DNA reads as TGTGCCAGCAGCCAAGAGCTAAGCGGGAGTAACACAGATACGCAGTATTTT. V is TRBV4-2 and J is TRBJ2-3; 8 nucleotides line up with TRBD2. The CDR3 has 17 amino acids. CDR1 and CDR2 (germline): LGHNA, YNFKEQ. The junction had 7 bases not matched to a gene; V was cut back by 0 bases and J by 2 bases.

This clonotype turned up a few times. V gene TRBV20-1 combines with J gene TRBJ2-7; 7 bases align to TRBD1. The V segment lost 1 base and the J segment 5 bases; nucleotides outside the gene matches: 2. Germline loops: CDR1 DFQATT, CDR2 SNEGSKA (reference sequence). The CDR3 totals 12 residues. The CDR3 DNA reads TGCAGTGCTAGAGGCACAGGGGACGAGCAGTACTTC. Residues: CSARGTGDEQYF.

The CDR3 here is CASRETGYGYTF. Here the CDR3 DNA reads TGTGCCAGCAGGGAGACGGGCTATGGCTACACCTTC. The V and J genes are TRBV6-5 and TRBJ1-2; no clear D. This CDR3 has 12 residues. Germline CDR1 is MNHEY and CDR2 is SVGAGI. V was pared by 6 bases and J by 4 bases, with 9 bases between.

The chain is built from TRBV5-1 and TRBJ1-1; D is unclear. CDR1 and CDR2 from the germline V gene are SGHRS and YFSETQ. The V gene lost 0 bases and the J gene lost 7 bases, with 10 bases spanning the gap. This CDR3 region has 13 residues. CDR3 in amino acids: CASSLGQIGEAFF. DNA of the CDR3: TGCGCCAGCAGCTTGGGGCAGATTGGTGAAGCTTTCTTT.

The chain uses TRBV6-5 and TRBJ2-5; 12 bases match TRBD1. Per the germline V gene, CDR1 is MNHEY and CDR2 is SVGAGI. The CDR3 is 17 residues long. V gave up 2 bases and J gave up 4 bases; unmatched junction bases: 8. DNA for the CDR3: TGTGCCAGCAGTTACCGGGGACAGGGGGCGAGTGGAGAGACCCAGTACTTC. Amino acid sequence: CASSYRGQGASGETQYF.

The chain is built from TRBV18 and TRBJ1-1; no reliable D call. Looked up from germline, CDR1 is KGHSH and CDR2 is LQKENI. Deletions cut 5 bases from V and 1 base from J, with 8 bases between. The CDR3 loop spans 13 amino acids. The CDR3 is CASSFNENTEAFF. Written as DNA, the CDR3 is TGTGCCAGCTCATTCAACGAGAACACTGAAGCTTTCTTT.

This rearrangement joins TRBV9 to TRBJ2-2, with D possibly TRBD2 on 6 matching bases. V was clipped by 2 bases and J by 0 bases, with 14 bases between them. Germline values: CDR1 SGDLS, CDR2 YYNGEE. The CDR3 totals 17 residues. The CDR3 protein is CASSVRPGLANTGELFF. The CDR3 region has the DNA TGTGCCAGCAGCGTGCGACCGGGACTGGCGAACACCGGGGAGCTGTTTTTT.

The chain recombines TRBV29-1 with TRBJ1-1, with 8 bases that match TRBD1. V gave up 3 bases and J gave up 2 bases; unmatched junction bases: 2. Germline V lookup: CDR1 SQVTM, CDR2 ANQGSEA. This CDR3 region has 13 residues. The CDR3 DNA sequence: TGCAGCGTTGAGGGACAGGCCAACACTGAAGCTTTCTTT. Its protein is CSVEGQANTEAFF.

This rearrangement joins TRBV12-3 or TRBV12-4 to TRBJ2-1, with unresolved D. This CDR3 has 13 amino acids. V dropped 8 bases and J dropped 8 bases, with 16 bases sitting between them. The CDR3 sequence: CASGESADDEQFF. As DNA, the CDR3 is TGTGCCAGCGGAGAAAGCGCTGATGATGAGCAGTTCTTC.